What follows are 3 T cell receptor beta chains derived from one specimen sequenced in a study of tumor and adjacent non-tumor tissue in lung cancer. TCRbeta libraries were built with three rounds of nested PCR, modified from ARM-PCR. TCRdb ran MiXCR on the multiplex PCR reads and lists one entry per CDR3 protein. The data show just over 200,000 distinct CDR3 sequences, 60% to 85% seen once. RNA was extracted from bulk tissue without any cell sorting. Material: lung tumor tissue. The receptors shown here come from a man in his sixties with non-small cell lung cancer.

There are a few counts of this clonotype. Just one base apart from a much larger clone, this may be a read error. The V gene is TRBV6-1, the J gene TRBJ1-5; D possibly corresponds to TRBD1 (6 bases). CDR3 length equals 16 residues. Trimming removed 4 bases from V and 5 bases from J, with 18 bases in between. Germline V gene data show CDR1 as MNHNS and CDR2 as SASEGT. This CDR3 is CASSAKPGESYQPQHF. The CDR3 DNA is TGTGCCAGCAGTGCGAAGCCAGGGGAATCCTATCAGCCCCAGCATTTT.

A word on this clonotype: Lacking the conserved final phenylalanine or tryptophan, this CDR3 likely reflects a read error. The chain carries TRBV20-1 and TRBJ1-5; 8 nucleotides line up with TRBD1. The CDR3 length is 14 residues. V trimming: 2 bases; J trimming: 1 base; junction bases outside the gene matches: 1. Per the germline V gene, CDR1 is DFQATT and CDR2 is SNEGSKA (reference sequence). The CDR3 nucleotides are TGCAGTGCTAGACGACAGGGGAGCAATCAGCCCCAGCATTAT. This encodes CSARRQGSNQPQHY.

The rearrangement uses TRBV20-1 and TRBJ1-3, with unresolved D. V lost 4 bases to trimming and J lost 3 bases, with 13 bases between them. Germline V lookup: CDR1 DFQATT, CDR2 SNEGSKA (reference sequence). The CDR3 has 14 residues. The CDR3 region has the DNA TGCAGTGCTACCACACGAGAAAGTGGAAACACCATATATTTT. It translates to CSATTRESGNTIYF.